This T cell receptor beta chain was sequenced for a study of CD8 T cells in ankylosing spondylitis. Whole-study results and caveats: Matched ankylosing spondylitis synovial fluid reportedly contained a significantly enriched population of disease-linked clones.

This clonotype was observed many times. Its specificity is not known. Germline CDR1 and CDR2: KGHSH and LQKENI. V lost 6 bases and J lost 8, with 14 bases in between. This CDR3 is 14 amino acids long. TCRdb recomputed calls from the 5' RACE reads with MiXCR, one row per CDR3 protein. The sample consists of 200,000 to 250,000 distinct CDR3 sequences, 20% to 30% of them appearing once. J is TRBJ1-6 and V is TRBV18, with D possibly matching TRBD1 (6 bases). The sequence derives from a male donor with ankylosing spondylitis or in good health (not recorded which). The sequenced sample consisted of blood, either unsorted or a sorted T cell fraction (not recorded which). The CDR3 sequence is CASSPMDRDSPLHF. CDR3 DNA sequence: TGTGCCAGCTCCCCAATGGACAGAGATTCACCCCTCCACTTT.